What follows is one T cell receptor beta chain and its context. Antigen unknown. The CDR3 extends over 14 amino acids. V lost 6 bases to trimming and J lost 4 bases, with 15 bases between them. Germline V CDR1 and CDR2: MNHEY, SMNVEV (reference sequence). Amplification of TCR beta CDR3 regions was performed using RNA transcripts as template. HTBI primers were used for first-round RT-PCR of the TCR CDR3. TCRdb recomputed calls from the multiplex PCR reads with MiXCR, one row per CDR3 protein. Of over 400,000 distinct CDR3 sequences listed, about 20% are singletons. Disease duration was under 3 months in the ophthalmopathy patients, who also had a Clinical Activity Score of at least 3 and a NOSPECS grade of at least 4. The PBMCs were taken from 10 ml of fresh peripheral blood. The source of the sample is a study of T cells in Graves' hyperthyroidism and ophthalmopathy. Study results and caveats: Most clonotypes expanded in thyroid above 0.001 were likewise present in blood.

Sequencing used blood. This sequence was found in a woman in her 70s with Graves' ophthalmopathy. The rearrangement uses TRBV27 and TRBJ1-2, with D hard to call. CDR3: CASSSTSAVYGYTF. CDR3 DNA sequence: TGTGCCAGCAGCAGCACCTCGGCGGTCTATGGCTACACCTTC.